This TCR beta chain was sequenced in a study of identical twins. General study points: The degree of excess twin sharing was weaker in beta out-of-frame sequences. Within cord blood, abundant beta clonotypes carried fewer insertions, but memory repertoires showed no such trend.

CDR3 length: 14 amino acids. Germline V lookup: CDR1 SGHDN, CDR2 FVKESK. V shed 1 base and J shed 5 bases, with 11 bases lying between them. As for this clonotype: Its antigen is not identified.

A template switching step contributed a universal primer site, while unique molecular identifiers were present in the cDNA. TCRdb reanalysed the 5' RACE reads using MiXCR and keeps one entry per CDR3 protein. The table lists 300,000 or so distinct CDR3 sequences, over 8.5% of them singletons. This sample also appeared in a second study, on yellow fever vaccine responses in identical twins.

This receptor was taken from a young woman in good health. Sequencing was carried out using CD8+ T cells sorted from blood. The V call is TRBV14, the J call TRBJ2-5, with D hard to call. This CDR3 is CASSQGPSWETQYF. The CDR3 nucleotides are TGTGCCAGCAGCCAAGGACCCAGCTGGGAGACCCAGTACTTC. The full variable domain, rest sourced from reference TRBV14 and TRBJ2-5, is EAGVTQFPSHSVIEKGQTVTLRCDPISGHDNLYWYRRVMGKEIKFLLHFVKESKQDESGMPNNRFLAERTGGTYSTLKVQPAELEDSGVYFCASSQGPSWETQYFGPGTRLLVL.